Below, one T cell receptor (beta chain) is given with its context. This sample also contains other DNA sequences that code for the same CDR3. These data are taken from a study of shared clonotypes between healthy human individuals. Generated by immunoSEQ multiplex PCR, the TCRdb table keeps only in-frame clones and is missing some. This sample has approximately 640,000 clones, with roughly 78% found just once. This CDR3 has 14 amino acids. Germline loops: CDR1 KGHSH, CDR2 LQKENI. After removal of 1 base from V and 5 bases from J, the junction contained 0 bases not matched to a gene. The sequenced material came from memory CD4+ T cells sorted from blood. Subset in this sample: CD45RA-negative fraction. The chain employs TRBV18 and TRBJ1-5; TRBD1 matches at 9 bases. The TCR comes from a woman in her 30s in good health. Here the CDR3 DNA reads TGTGCCAGCTCACCACGGACAGGGGATCAGCCCCAGCATTTT. This gives the protein CASSPRTGDQPQHF. Combining the CDR3 with reference TRBV18 and TRBJ1-5 gives the whole variable domain NAGVMQNPRHLVRRRGQEARLRCSPMKGHSHVYWYRQLPEEGLKFMVYLQKENIIDESGMPKERFSAEFPKEGPSILRIQQVVRGDSAAYFCASSPRTGDQPQHFGDGTRLSIL.